The TCR beta chain under discussion was sequenced for a study of PD-L1 blockade in urothelial cancer. The time point is: pretreatment peripheral blood. Pretreatment and on-treatment samples were taken, numbering 1 to 8 per patient. CDR1 is GTSNPN, CDR2 SVGIG, per germline (reference sequence). Trimming cost V 0 bases and J 0 bases; bases outside gene matches: 12. This CDR3 has 19 residues. Sequenced by immunoSEQ multiplex PCR; TCRdb stores in-frame clones only, minus some. The sample shows tens of thousands of clones, around 89% of them seen only once. The chain uses TRBV30 and TRBJ1-5, with TRBD1 identical over 9 bases. The sample in question was PBMCs, obtained around atezolizumab (anti-PD-L1) treatment. This receptor was taken from a man aged 60 to 69 with urothelial cancer. In DNA form, the CDR3 reads TGTGCCTGGAGTGTCCGGACAGGGGTCAGAGATTATAGCAATCAGCCCCAGCATTTT. Amino acid sequence: CAWSVRTGVRDYSNQPQHF. Full variable domain (remainder filled in from reference TRBV30 and TRBJ1-5): SQTIHQWPATLVQPVGSPLSLECTVEGTSNPNLYWYRQAAGRGLQLLFYSVGIGQISSEVPQNLSASRPQDRQFILSSKKLLLSDSGFYLCAWSVRTGVRDYSNQPQHFGDGTRLSIL.